These 15 T cell receptor beta chains were sequenced from one sample in a study of spatial heterogeneity in lung cancer. TCRdb recomputed calls from the 5' RACE reads with MiXCR, one row per CDR3 protein. The sample comprises about 120,000 distinct CDR3 sequences, roughly 10% of which are singletons, and approximately 25% rests with the top ten. The time point denotes: blood at routine non-recurrence follow-up after resection. This sample comprised PBMCs, obtained at follow-up. Receptors were obtained from a female donor with early-stage non-small cell lung cancer.

In its sample, this clonotype was seen many times. CDR3: CASSLQGPYGYTF. The CDR3 bases are TGTGCCAGCAGTTTACAGGGGCCCTATGGCTACACCTTC. The chain carries TRBV12-3 or TRBV12-4 and TRBJ1-2; perhaps TRBD1 as D (6 bases). Trimming removed 2 bases at V and 4 bases at J, with 8 bases between. The CDR3 is 13 amino acids.

This clonotype has only a few counts. The V gene is TRBV7-2, the J gene TRBJ2-2, with D possibly matching TRBD1 (5 bases). Trimming took 3 bases from V and 1 from J, leaving 9 bases between them. Looked up from germline, CDR1 is SGHTA and CDR2 is FQGNSA. The CDR3 is 15 amino acids. The CDR3 loop reads CASSFTQGNTGELFF. CDR3 coding DNA: TGTGCCAGCAGCTTTACCCAGGGGAACACCGGGGAGCTGTTTTTT.

The J gene is TRBJ2-7, the V gene TRBV5-1, with 13 bases lining up with TRBD2. Per the germline V gene, CDR1 is SGHRS and CDR2 is YFSETQ. The CDR3 covers 18 residues. After removal of 4 bases from V and 4 bases from J, the junction contained 14 bases not matched to a gene. The CDR3 spells CASSPGLAGALYIYEQYF. CDR3 nucleotides: TGCGCCAGCAGCCCCGGACTAGCGGGAGCCCTCTACATTTACGAGCAGTACTTC.

The chain links TRBV6-5 to TRBJ2-4, with 7 nucleotides matching TRBD2. This CDR3 has 15 residues. Germline V lookup: CDR1 MNHEY, CDR2 SVGAGI. Germline trimming cut 10 bases from V and 0 bases from J; bases unmatched to any gene: 9. CDR3 protein: CATAGTTTAKNIQYF. The CDR3, as DNA: TGTGCCACGGCCGGGACTACCACAGCCAAAAACATTCAGTACTTC.

This clonotype was detected ten times or more. The rearrangement uses TRBV29-1 and TRBJ2-5, with 7 nucleotides matching TRBD1. The CDR3 covers 14 residues. V was pared by 3 bases and J by 2 bases, with 6 bases of the junction left unmatched. Germline CDR1 and CDR2: SQVTM and ANQGSEA. The DNA for the CDR3 is TGCAGCGTTGAGGCGAGGACAGGTCAAGAGACCCAGTACTTC. It yields the protein CSVEARTGQETQYF.

This chain uses TRBV29-1 with TRBJ2-5; 7 bases match TRBD1. This CDR3 is built from 12 residues. V shed 7 bases, J shed 4 bases, and the junction held 6 bases outside the gene matches. CDR1 is SQVTM and CDR2 is ANQGSEA in the germline V gene. The CDR3 here is CSALTGRETQYF. The CDR3, as DNA: TGCAGCGCCCTGACAGGGAGAGAGACCCAGTACTTC. Variable domain in full (rest from reference TRBV29-1 and TRBJ2-5): SAVISQKPSRDICQRGTSLTIQCQVDSQVTMMFWYRQQPGQSLTLIATANQGSEATYESGFVIDKFPISRPNLTFSTLTVSNMSPEDSSIYLCSALTGRETQYFGPGTRLLVL.

This clonotype was picked up a small number of times. The gene calls are TRBV5-1 and TRBJ2-7; 10 bases align to TRBD2. The V gene's germline CDR1 is SGHRS and CDR2 YFSETQ. Trimming took 1 base from V and 4 from J; bases not matched to a gene: 8. The CDR3 contains 16 residues. The CDR3 region has the DNA TGCGCCAGCAGCTTGTCCCCAGCGGGAGGGCCTTACGAGCAGTACTTC. Its protein is CASSLSPAGGPYEQYF.

The V and J genes are TRBV7-9 and TRBJ2-7, with TRBD1 matching 7 bases. Trimming removed 5 bases from V and 1 base from J; junction bases left unmatched: 5. The germline CDR1 and CDR2 sequences are SEHNR and FQNEAQ (reference sequence). There are 14 residues in the CDR3. The CDR3 DNA sequence: TGTGCCAGCAGCCCCCGGGACAGTTCCTACGAGCAGTACTTC. Translated: CASSPRDSSYEQYF.

The chain is built from TRBV20-1 and TRBJ1-6, with D tentatively TRBD1 (5 bases). The V and J ends lost 0 bases and 5 bases respectively, with 11 bases between them. Looked up from germline, CDR1 is DFQATT and CDR2 is SNEGSKA (reference sequence). The CDR3 extends over 15 amino acids. The DNA for the CDR3 is TGCAGTGCTAGAGACGGGGCCTTCAATAATTCACCCCTCCACTTT. It encodes CSARDGAFNNSPLHF.

This clonotype was seen only a few times. The J gene is TRBJ1-6, the V gene TRBV20-1; 8 bases agree with TRBD1. CDR3 length equals 17 residues. V shed 2 bases, J shed 6 bases, and the junction held 12 bases outside the gene matches. The V gene's germline CDR1 is DFQATT and CDR2 SNEGSKA (reference sequence). The CDR3 DNA is TGCAGTGCTAGAACCGGGACAGGCCTTGCCTTTAATTCACCCCTCCACTTT. It specifies CSARTGTGLAFNSPLHF.

This chain joins TRBV18 and TRBJ1-1, with D uncertain. Germline V gene sequence: CDR1 KGHSH, CDR2 LQKENI. This CDR3 is built from 12 residues. Trimming left V 6 bases short and J 1 base short, with 6 bases between. The CDR3 reads CASSQANTEAFF. DNA for the CDR3: TGTGCCAGCTCCCAGGCGAACACTGAAGCTTTCTTT.

This clonotype was counted a few times. CDR3 in amino acids: CASSQGIWSGNTIYF. CDR3 DNA sequence: TGCGCCAGCAGCCAAGGAATATGGTCTGGAAACACCATATATTTT. The chain links TRBV4-1 to TRBJ1-3; D gene uncertain. This CDR3 contains 15 residues. Trimming left V 1 base short and J 1 base short, with 8 bases between. Germline CDR1 reads MGHRA; CDR2 reads YSYEKL.

Regarding this clonotype: This may come from a read error, since a much larger clone is one base off. The rearrangement joins TRBV11-2 to TRBJ2-3, with no clear D. The length of the CDR3 is 11 residues. Trimming cost V 5 bases and J 2 bases, with 2 bases left between them. Germline V gives CDR1 SGHAT, CDR2 FQNNGV. The CDR3, as DNA: TGTGCCAGCAGCCACACAGATACGCAGTATTTT. Its protein product is CASSHTDTQYF.

The table lists this clonotype with many counts. The chain combines TRBV18 with TRBJ2-6, with D possibly being TRBD2 (5 bases). Looked up from germline, CDR1 is KGHSH and CDR2 is LQKENI. V was clipped by 5 bases and J by 0 bases, with 8 bases between them. CDR3 length: 15 residues. As DNA, the CDR3 is TGTGCCAGCTCATTCGGGAACTCTGGGGCCAACGTCCTGACTTTC. As protein: CASSFGNSGANVLTF. Based on the CDR3 plus reference TRBV18 and TRBJ2-6, the full variable domain is NAGVMQNPRHLVRRRGQEARLRCSPMKGHSHVYWYRQLPEEGLKFMVYLQKENIIDESGMPKERFSAEFPKEGPSILRIQQVVRGDSAAYFCASSFGNSGANVLTFGAGSRLTVL.

In its sample, this clonotype was seen many times. The chain uses TRBV6-5 and TRBJ2-2, with 16 bases fitting TRBD2. V gave up 7 bases and J gave up 6 bases; unmatched junction bases: 5. The CDR3 is 16 amino acids. Germline loops: CDR1 MNHEY, CDR2 SVGAGI. The CDR3 spells CASNAGTSGRAGELFF. The CDR3 coding sequence is TGTGCCAGCAATGCAGGGACTAGCGGGAGGGCCGGGGAGCTGTTTTTT.